Sequencing of this T cell receptor beta chain was carried out in a study of blood T cell repertoires in COVID-19. As for the study in general: Samples came from the United States, Italy and Spain, spanning acute and convalescent COVID-19. T cells, B-cell-depleted T cells, or PBMCs supplied cDNA or gDNA.

V was pared by 4 bases and J by 1 base, with 16 bases between. The CDR3 consists of 16 residues. The germline CDR1 and CDR2 sequences are KGHSH and LQKENI. Per the study methods: How many nucleated cells were present was estimated from reference gene primer amplification. Assay: immunoSEQ multiplex PCR; the TCRdb copy retains only in-frame clones and omits some. Clone size and the V and J calls come from that table; the DNA yielded D and trimming. The table has fewer than 200,000 clones, roughly 88% seen once. This chain connects TRBV18 to TRBJ1-1; tentative D call: TRBD1 (5 bases). This TCR was sampled from a man aged 55 to 69 who had recovered from COVID-19. The sequenced sample consisted of peripheral blood. Here the CDR3 reads CASSLGTPGENTEAFF. CDR3 nucleotides: TGTGCCAGCTCACTCGGGACTCCTGGAGAGAACACTGAAGCTTTCTTT. The full variable domain, with the rest looked up from reference TRBV18 and TRBJ1-1, is NAGVMQNPRHLVRRRGQEARLRCSPMKGHSHVYWYRQLPEEGLKFMVYLQKENIIDESGMPKERFSAEFPKEGPSILRIQQVVRGDSAAYFCASSLGTPGENTEAFFGQGTRLTVV.